The 11 T cell receptor beta chains below were found in one sample sequenced in a study of T cell changes during pregnancy in multiple sclerosis. Libraries were prepared by immunoSEQ multiplex PCR; TCRdb keeps only in-frame clonotypes and omits some of them. The table includes about 48,000 clones, just over 85% detected once. The sequences come from CD4+ T cells from peripheral blood mononuclear cells, collected in the second trimester of pregnancy. All receptors derive from a female donor with multiple sclerosis, enrolled in a pregnancy study.

The chain uses TRBV12-5 and TRBJ2-3; D gene uncertain. V was cut by 2 bases and J by 5 bases, with 5 bases left in between. Per germline, CDR1 LGHNT and CDR2 FRNRAP. The CDR3 has 12 residues. The CDR3 DNA is TGTGCTAGTGGTTTGCAACTAGATACGCAGTATTTT. This encodes CASGLQLDTQYF.

By proportion, this clone is medium-sized (0.01 to 0.1%). The chain links TRBV5-4 to TRBJ2-7; D is unclear. The CDR3 has 15 residues. Germline-derived CDR1 and CDR2 are SGHNT and YYREEE (reference sequence). Trimming cost V 3 bases and J 5 bases, with 18 bases left between them. For the CDR3, the DNA is TGTGCCAGCAGCTCTACCTCTAGAATACTCAACGAGCAGTACTTC. This translates into CASSSTSRILNEQYF. Full variable domain (missing parts from reference TRBV5-4 and TRBJ2-7): ETGVTQSPTHLIKTRGQQVTLRCSSQSGHNTVSWYQQALGQGPQFIFQYYREEENGRGNFPPRFSGLQFPNYSSELNVNALELDDSALYLCASSSTSRILNEQYFGPGTRLTVT.

The chain is built from TRBV18 and TRBJ2-7; 7 nucleotides agree with TRBD2. Unmatched junction bases numbered 2, after V lost 1 base and J lost 2 bases. The CDR3 covers 14 residues. The germline gives CDR1 KGHSH, CDR2 LQKENI. The CDR3 sequence is CASSPQTSTYEQYF. The CDR3, as DNA: TGTGCCAGCTCACCACAGACTAGCACCTACGAGCAGTACTTC.

This clone was seen a single time. This sequence joins TRBV7-2 and TRBJ2-2; D may be TRBD2 (6 bases). The CDR3 runs 14 residues. Trimming took off 1 base at V and 8 bases at J, with 11 bases between the two ends. The germline CDR1 and CDR2 sequences are SGHTA and FQGNSA. CDR3 amino acids: CASSLDGRGGELFF. DNA for the CDR3: TGTGCCAGCAGCTTAGACGGGAGAGGTGGGGAGCTGTTTTTT.

The chain uses TRBV5-6 and TRBJ2-1; TRBD2 matches 13 bases. This CDR3 is built from 16 residues. CDR1 and CDR2 (germline): SGHDT, YYEEEE. V trimming: 1 base; J trimming: 8 bases; junction bases outside the gene matches: 6. The CDR3 spells CASSLSLAGGSDEQFF. The CDR3 DNA follows: TGTGCCAGCAGCTTGTCACTAGCGGGAGGGAGTGATGAGCAGTTCTTC.

The chain is built from TRBV11-1 and TRBJ2-6; 7 positions match TRBD2. The V and J ends lost 8 bases and 6 bases, in that order; junction bases with no gene match: 13. The CDR3 is 16 amino acids. Germline lookup yields CDR1 SGHAT and CDR2 FQDESV (reference sequence). CDR3 amino acids: CASFGRVSSEANVLTF. The DNA of the CDR3 is TGTGCCAGCTTTGGGAGGGTTTCATCAGAGGCCAACGTCCTGACTTTC.

The V and J genes are TRBV21-1 and TRBJ1-1; no check of the table's D call, TRBD1, against the DNA was made. TRBV21-1 corresponds to a pseudogene. This CDR3 is built from 12 residues. The CDR3 region is CAEERTGDQAFF. CDR3 nucleotides: TGTGCCGAAGAAAGGACAGGAGATCAAGCTTTCTTT.

The rearrangement joins TRBV5-1 to TRBJ2-1, with D possibly being TRBD1 (6 bases). Germline CDR1 and CDR2: SGHRS and YFSETQ. V was shortened by 0 bases and J by 4 bases, with 14 bases between the two germline ends. This CDR3 contains 16 residues. CDR3 amino acids: CASSLGQAGLYNEQFF. The CDR3 nucleotides are TGCGCCAGCAGCTTGGGACAGGCCGGGCTTTACAATGAGCAGTTCTTC.

The chain has TRBV5-6 and TRBJ2-3; TRBD2 might be the D (6 bases). The CDR3 has 12 residues. Germline CDR1 is SGHDT and CDR2 is YYEEEE. Between the trimmed V and J ends, which lost 4 bases and 10 bases, there was a span of 13 bases. The CDR3 DNA follows: TGTGCCAGCAGCGGGGGGTCCCTCCCGCAGTATTTT. The encoded protein is CASSGGSLPQYF.

The rearrangement joins TRBV2 to TRBJ2-3, with TRBD1 matching 10 bases. Germline CDR1 and CDR2: SNHLY and FYNNEI. The V and J ends lost 6 bases and 3 bases, in that order; junction bases with no gene match: 12. CDR3 length: 17 amino acids. The chain's CDR3 is CASSPRTGGFRTDTQYF. The CDR3 coding sequence is TGTGCCAGCAGCCCGAGGACAGGGGGTTTTCGAACAGATACGCAGTATTTT.

This clone was observed once. The CDR3 protein is CVGRTGTGYTF. The CDR3 region has the DNA TGTGTAGGTAGGACAGGGACTGGCTACACCTTC. The gene calls are TRBV30 and TRBJ1-2; 8 bases are shared with TRBD1. Germline-derived CDR1 and CDR2 are GTSNPN and SVGIG (reference sequence). The CDR3 extends over 11 amino acids.